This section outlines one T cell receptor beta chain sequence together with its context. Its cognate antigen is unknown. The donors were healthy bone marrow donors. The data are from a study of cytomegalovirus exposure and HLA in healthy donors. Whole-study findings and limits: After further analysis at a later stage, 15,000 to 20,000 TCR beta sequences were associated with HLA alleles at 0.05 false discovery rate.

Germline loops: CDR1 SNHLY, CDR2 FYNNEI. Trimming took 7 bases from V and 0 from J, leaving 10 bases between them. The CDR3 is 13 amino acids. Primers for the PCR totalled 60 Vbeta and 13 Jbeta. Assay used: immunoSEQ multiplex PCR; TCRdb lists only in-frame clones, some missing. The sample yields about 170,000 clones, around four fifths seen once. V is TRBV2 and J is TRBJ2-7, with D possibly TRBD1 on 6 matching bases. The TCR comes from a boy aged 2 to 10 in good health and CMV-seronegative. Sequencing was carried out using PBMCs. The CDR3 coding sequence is TGTGCCAGCACCAGGACAGTCTCCTACGAGCAGTACTTC. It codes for CASTRTVSYEQYF.